The present T cell receptor beta chain was sequenced within a study of persistence of HIV-infected CD4 T cells. This clone showed up just a few times. Its antigen is undetermined. Sequencing used immunoSEQ version 4 in survey mode. The repertoire was sequenced with immunoSEQ multiplex PCR; TCRdb's copy has only in-frame clones and lacks some. This table has more than 10,000 clones, 71% appearing once. The stimulus was lysate of CMV-infected fibroblasts, about 11 ug/mL. CD4+ T cells upregulating both CD40 ligand and CD69 were sorted as responding cells. Germline-derived CDR1 and CDR2 are SNHLY and FYNNEI. V lost 2 bases and J lost 3, with 8 bases in between. The CDR3 extends over 14 amino acids.

Sequenced material: CD4+ T cells sorted from PBMCs after roughly 18-hour stimulation, taken from a patient who received antiretroviral therapy. The source is an adult man with HIV who was CMV-seropositive. The J gene is TRBJ1-5, the V gene TRBV2; no clear D gene. CDR3 amino acids: CASSEQGNNQPQHF. In DNA, the CDR3 is TGTGCCAGCAGTGAACAAGGAAACAATCAGCCCCAGCATTTT. The full variable domain, rest sourced from reference TRBV2 and TRBJ1-5, is EPEVTQTPSHQVTQMGQEVILRCVPISNHLYFYWYRQILGQKVEFLVSFYNNEISEKSEIFDDQFSVERPDGSNFTLKIRSTKLEDSAMYFCASSEQGNNQPQHFGDGTRLSIL.